The 21 T cell receptor beta chains listed next were all sequenced from one sample in a study of T cell responses to AZD1222 COVID-19 vaccine (dated by TCRdb to about 2021). The meaning of the sample's time point label: baseline before first vaccination. What the treatment or condition label conveys for this sample: meningococcal conjugate vaccine given as trial control. Library prep was done by the immunoSEQ multiplex PCR assay. As stored in TCRdb, this immuneACCESS dataset retains in-frame rearrangements with V and J assigned. A fraction of the clones does not appear; measured against another copy, unresolved V genes explain less than half of the discrepancy, and the remainder lacks a known reason. This sample holds about 110,000 clones; over 75% were observed only once. The ten largest clones take up roughly 13% of the sample. The sequences come from peripheral blood, collected on day 0 of MenACWY control vaccination. These receptors all stem from an adult in good health.

This rearrangement joins TRBV7-9 to TRBJ2-5; D unclear. The germline V gene encodes CDR1 SEHNR and CDR2 FQNEAQ (reference sequence). V was pared by 2 bases and J by 2 bases, with 6 bases between. The CDR3 totals 13 residues. The CDR3 DNA is TGTGCCAGCAGCTTAATGGCGCAAGAGACCCAGTACTTC. This codes for CASSLMAQETQYF.

V usage is TRBV19 and J usage is TRBJ2-7, with 9 bases matching TRBD1. V shed 0 bases, J shed 4 bases, and the junction held 7 bases outside the gene matches. The CDR3 sequence is 16 residues long. Per germline, CDR1 LNHDA and CDR2 SQIVND (reference sequence). CDR3 DNA: TGTGCCAGTAGTATAGACCGGGGGACAGGGCTATACGAGCAGTACTTC. Translation: CASSIDRGTGLYEQYF.

The V and J genes are TRBV30 and TRBJ2-7; weak D call: TRBD1 (6 bases). Germline loops: CDR1 GTSNPN, CDR2 SVGIG (reference sequence). The V end was cut by 4 bases, the J end by 3 bases, with 13 bases between. The CDR3 contains 13 residues. The CDR3 here is CAWTRGISYEQYF. CDR3 DNA sequence: TGTGCCTGGACCAGGGGAATTAGCTACGAGCAGTACTTC.

This rearrangement joins TRBV6-1 to TRBJ2-1, with no clear D. CDR1 is MNHNS, CDR2 SASEGT, per germline. CDR3 size: 15 residues. Trimming took 2 bases from V and 0 from J, leaving 8 bases between them. For the CDR3, the DNA is TGTGCCAGCAGTGAACAGCCGAGCTCCTACAATGAGCAGTTCTTC. Translated: CASSEQPSSYNEQFF.

The chain recombines TRBV18 with TRBJ2-5; tentative D call: TRBD2 (5 bases). Germline values: CDR1 KGHSH, CDR2 LQKENI. Trimming removed 3 bases at V and 2 bases at J, with 7 bases between. The CDR3 runs to 13 residues. The CDR3 reads CASSPDLQETQYF. Here the CDR3 DNA reads TGTGCCAGCTCACCGGACTTACAAGAGACCCAGTACTTC.

The chain recombines TRBV24-1 with TRBJ2-7; D is unresolved. Germline V gene lookup returns CDR1 KGHDR and CDR2 SFDVKD. The ends were cut back, 4 bases at V and 0 bases at J, with 6 bases in the middle. This CDR3 spans 13 amino acids. CDR3 protein: CATSDQTSYEQYF. Here the CDR3 DNA reads TGTGCCACCAGTGACCAGACCTCCTACGAGCAGTACTTC.

This chain connects TRBV3-1 (or the pseudogene TRBV3-2) to TRBJ1-2; D is undetermined. Germline V CDR1 and CDR2: LGHDT, YNNKEL (reference sequence). V dropped 1 base and J dropped 8 bases, with 17 bases sitting between them. This CDR3 is built from 15 residues. The CDR3 protein is CASSQAVAGLWGYTF. In DNA form, the CDR3 reads TGTGCCAGCAGCCAAGCGGTGGCTGGTCTATGGGGCTACACCTTC.

This clone has only a few counts. The V and J genes are TRBV11-2 and TRBJ1-5; maybe TRBD1 (5 bases). From germline, CDR1 is SGHAT and CDR2 FQNNGV. This CDR3 has 14 amino acids. V shed 6 bases and J shed 3 bases, with 12 bases lying between them. CDR3 in DNA: TGTGCCAGCAGACGAACAGGTGTCAATCAGCCCCAGCATTTT. Its translation: CASRRTGVNQPQHF.

In its sample, this clone was seen a few times. The gene calls are TRBV30 and TRBJ1-1; TRBD1 might be the D (5 bases). This CDR3 has 13 amino acids. V was pared by 5 bases and J by 4 bases, with 14 bases between. Germline CDR1 is GTSNPN and CDR2 is SVGIG (reference sequence). The CDR3 loop reads CAWAGGRGTEAFF. Here the CDR3 DNA reads TGTGCCTGGGCCGGGGGACGGGGCACTGAAGCTTTCTTT.

This clone showed up just a few times. The rearrangement joins TRBV4-3 to TRBJ1-4; perhaps TRBD1 as D (5 bases). The CDR3 sequence is 15 residues long. From germline, CDR1 is LGHNA and CDR2 YSLEER. Trimming took 4 bases from V and 7 from J, leaving 16 bases between them. The CDR3 DNA is TGCGCCAGCAGCCTAATCTCCGGGGGGGGTGAAAAACTGTTTTTT. Protein sequence: CASSLISGGGEKLFF.

The CDR3: CASSYLLAGGISYEQYF. As DNA, the CDR3 is TGTGCCAGCAGTTATTTGCTAGCGGGAGGTATCTCCTACGAGCAGTACTTC. The chain employs TRBV6-2 or TRBV6-3 and TRBJ2-7; TRBD2 agrees at 11 bases. CDR1 is MNHEY and CDR2 is SVGEGT in the germline V gene. Trimming removed 3 bases from V and 0 bases from J; junction bases left unmatched: 7. The CDR3 runs to 17 residues.

This clone was counted between two and nine times. This chain links TRBV4-3 with TRBJ2-3, with D perhaps TRBD2 (5 bases). Germline V gene data show CDR1 as LGHNA and CDR2 as YSLEER. The CDR3 has 17 residues. V lost 0 bases and J lost 4, with 17 bases in between. The CDR3, as DNA: TGCGCCAGCAGCCAAGATTCCGCCTGGTACGGGGCAGATACGCAGTATTTT. It encodes CASSQDSAWYGADTQYF.

V is TRBV5-4 and J is TRBJ2-7, with TRBD2 matching 10 bases. Germline V gene sequence: CDR1 SGHNT, CDR2 YYREEE (reference sequence). Trimming at V came to 4 bases and at J to 0 bases, leaving 4 bases not matched to a gene. This CDR3 has 15 residues. The CDR3 sequence is CASSPSGSRSYEQYF. The DNA for the CDR3 is TGTGCCAGCAGCCCTAGCGGGAGCCGCTCCTACGAGCAGTACTTC. The complete variable domain, with remaining parts taken from reference TRBV5-4 and TRBJ2-7, reads ETGVTQSPTHLIKTRGQQVTLRCSSQSGHNTVSWYQQALGQGPQFIFQYYREEENGRGNFPPRFSGLQFPNYSSELNVNALELDDSALYLCASSPSGSRSYEQYFGPGTRLTVT.

The rearrangement uses TRBV30 and TRBJ2-2; 11 bases agree with TRBD2. V lost 4 bases to trimming and J lost 7 bases; unmatched junction nucleotides: 11. Germline CDR1 GTSNPN, CDR2 SVGIG (reference sequence). The CDR3 consists of 16 residues. The CDR3 sequence: CAWTVTSGIWGGELFF. The CDR3 DNA reads TGTGCCTGGACTGTGACTAGCGGGATCTGGGGCGGGGAGCTGTTTTTT. Supplemented by reference TRBV30 and TRBJ2-2, the full variable domain reads SQTIHQWPATLVQPVGSPLSLECTVEGTSNPNLYWYRQAAGRGLQLLFYSVGIGQISSEVPQNLSASRPQDRQFILSSKKLLLSDSGFYLCAWTVTSGIWGGELFFGEGSRLTVL.

The chain uses TRBV21-1 and TRBJ1-1; TRBD1 is the table's D call, not checked against the DNA. TRBV21-1 has pseudogene status. The CDR3 runs 17 residues. Here the CDR3 reads CASSPALGQGADTEAFF. DNA of the CDR3: TGTGCCAGCAGCCCAGCTCTTGGGCAGGGGGCGGACACTGAAGCTTTCTTT.

The chain has TRBV27 and TRBJ1-4, with 7 bases that match TRBD1. There are 14 residues in the CDR3. The junction had 9 bases not matched to a gene; V was cut back by 6 bases and J by 8 bases. Germline CDR1 MNHEY, CDR2 SMNVEV (reference sequence). CDR3 sequence (DNA): TGTGCCAGCAGGGTACAGGGGATGAGGGAAAAACTGTTTTTT. Protein: CASRVQGMREKLFF.

The rearrangement links TRBV11-1 to TRBJ2-5; no clear D. V lost 4 bases, J lost 5 bases, and 11 bases lay in between. From germline, CDR1 is SGHAT and CDR2 FQDESV (reference sequence). This CDR3 spans 13 amino acids. CDR3: CASSSRRIETQYF. CDR3 DNA: TGTGCCAGCAGCTCCAGACGTATCGAGACCCAGTACTTC.

This clone was picked up one time. J is TRBJ1-5 and V is TRBV2; D remains ambiguous. The CDR3 is made up of 16 amino acids. Germline CDR1 is SNHLY and CDR2 is FYNNEI. V lost 4 bases and J lost 0, with 13 bases in between. DNA for the CDR3: TGTGCCAGCAGTGGGTCCCGACAATATAGCAATCAGCCCCAGCATTTT. Amino acids: CASSGSRQYSNQPQHF.

The rearrangement uses TRBV19 and TRBJ1-1; the match to TRBD1 covers 8 bases. The CDR3 spans 14 residues. Losses at the gene ends were 5 bases for V and 5 bases for J; bases not matched to a gene: 7. Germline loops: CDR1 LNHDA, CDR2 SQIVND (reference sequence). CDR3 residues: CASSEAGGRTEAFF. The CDR3 DNA reads as TGTGCCAGTAGTGAGGCAGGGGGCCGGACTGAAGCTTTCTTT.

V is TRBV5-4 and J is TRBJ1-2, with 7 bases matching TRBD1. Germline V CDR1 and CDR2: SGHNT, YYREEE (reference sequence). The trim removed 4 bases at V and 4 bases at J, leaving 7 bases unmatched. The CDR3 runs to 14 residues. Here the CDR3 DNA reads TGTGCCAGCAGCCAAAAAGGACAGGCCTATGGCTACACCTTC. This sequence encodes CASSQKGQAYGYTF.

As DNA, the CDR3 is TGCGCCAGCAGCCTTTACCCCCACACTGAAGCTTTCTTT. Amino acid sequence: CASSLYPHTEAFF. The chain joins TRBV4-3 to TRBJ1-1; D call uncertain. This CDR3 spans 13 amino acids. With 4 bases removed from V and 3 bases from J, the gap between germline ends came to 9 bases. Germline loops: CDR1 LGHNA, CDR2 YSLEER.